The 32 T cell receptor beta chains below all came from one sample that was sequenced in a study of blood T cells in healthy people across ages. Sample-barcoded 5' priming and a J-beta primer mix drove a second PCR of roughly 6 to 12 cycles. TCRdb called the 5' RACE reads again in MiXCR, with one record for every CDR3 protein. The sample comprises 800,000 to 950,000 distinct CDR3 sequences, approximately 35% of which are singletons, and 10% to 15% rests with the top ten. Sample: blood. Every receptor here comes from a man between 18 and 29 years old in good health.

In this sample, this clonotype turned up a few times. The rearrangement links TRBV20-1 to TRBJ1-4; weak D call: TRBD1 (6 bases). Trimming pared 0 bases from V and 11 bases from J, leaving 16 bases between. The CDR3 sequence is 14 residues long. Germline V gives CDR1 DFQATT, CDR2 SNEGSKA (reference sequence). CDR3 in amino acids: CSARDAGRGEKLFF. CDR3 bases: TGCAGTGCTAGAGATGCCGGCAGGGGCGAGAAACTGTTTTTT.

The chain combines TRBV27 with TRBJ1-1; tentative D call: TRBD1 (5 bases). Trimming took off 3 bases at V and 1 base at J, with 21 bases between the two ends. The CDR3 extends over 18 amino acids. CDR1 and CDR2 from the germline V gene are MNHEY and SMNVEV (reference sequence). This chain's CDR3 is CASSFEVGSGGSNTEAFF. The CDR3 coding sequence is TGTGCCAGCAGTTTCGAGGTGGGTTCGGGGGGTTCGAACACTGAAGCTTTCTTT.

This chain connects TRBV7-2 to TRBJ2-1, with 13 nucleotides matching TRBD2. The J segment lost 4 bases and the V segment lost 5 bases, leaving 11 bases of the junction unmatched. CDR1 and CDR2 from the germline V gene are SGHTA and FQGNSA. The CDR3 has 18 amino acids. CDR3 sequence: CASSPPPRGLAGYNEQFF. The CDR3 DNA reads TGTGCCAGCAGCCCACCCCCTAGGGGACTAGCGGGGTACAATGAGCAGTTCTTC.

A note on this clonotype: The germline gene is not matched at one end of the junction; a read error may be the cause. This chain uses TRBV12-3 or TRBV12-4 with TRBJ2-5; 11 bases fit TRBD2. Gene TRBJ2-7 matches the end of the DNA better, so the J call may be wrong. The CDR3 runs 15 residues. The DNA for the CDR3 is TGTGCCAGCAGTTTAGTAGCGGGGGGGTCCTCCGAGCAGTACTTC. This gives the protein CASSLVAGGSSEQYF.

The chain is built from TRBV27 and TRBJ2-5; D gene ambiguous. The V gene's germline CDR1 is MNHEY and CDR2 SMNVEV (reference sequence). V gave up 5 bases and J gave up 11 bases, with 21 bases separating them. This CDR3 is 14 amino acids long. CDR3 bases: TGTGCCAGCAGTCCCTCCTCCACATTCAATGAGCAGTACTTC. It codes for CASSPSSTFNEQYF.

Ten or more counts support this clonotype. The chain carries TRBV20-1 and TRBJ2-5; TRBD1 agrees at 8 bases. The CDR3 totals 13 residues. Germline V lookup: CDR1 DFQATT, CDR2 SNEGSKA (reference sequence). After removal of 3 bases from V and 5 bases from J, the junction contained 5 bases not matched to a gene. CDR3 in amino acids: CSARDRAWETQYF. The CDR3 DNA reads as TGCAGTGCTAGGGACAGGGCCTGGGAGACCCAGTACTTC.

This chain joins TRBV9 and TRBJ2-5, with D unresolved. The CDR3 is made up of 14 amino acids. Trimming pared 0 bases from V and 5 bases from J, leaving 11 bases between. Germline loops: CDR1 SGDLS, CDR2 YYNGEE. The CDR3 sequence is CASSVEGQRETQYF. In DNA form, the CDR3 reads TGTGCCAGCAGCGTAGAAGGGCAAAGGGAGACCCAGTACTTC. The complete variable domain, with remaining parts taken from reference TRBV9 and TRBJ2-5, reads DSGVTQTPKHLITATGQRVTLRCSPRSGDLSVYWYQQSLDQGLQFLIQYYNGEERAKGNILERFSAQQFPDLHSELNLSSLELGDSALYFCASSVEGQRETQYFGPGTRLLVL.

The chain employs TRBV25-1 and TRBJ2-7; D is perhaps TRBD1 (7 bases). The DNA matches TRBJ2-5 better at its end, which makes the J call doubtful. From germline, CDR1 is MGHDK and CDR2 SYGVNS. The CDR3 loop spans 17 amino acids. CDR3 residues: CASSEGQGGMGQETQYF. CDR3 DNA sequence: TGTGCCAGCAGTGAGGGGCAGGGGGGTATGGGACAAGAGACCCAGTACTTC.

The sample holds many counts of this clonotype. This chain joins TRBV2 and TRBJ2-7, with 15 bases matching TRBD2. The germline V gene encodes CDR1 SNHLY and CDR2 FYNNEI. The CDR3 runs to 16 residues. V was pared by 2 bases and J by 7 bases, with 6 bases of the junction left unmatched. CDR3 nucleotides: TGTGCCAGCAGTGAACTAGGACTAGCGGGGGGGTATGAGCAGTACTTC. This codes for CASSELGLAGGYEQYF.

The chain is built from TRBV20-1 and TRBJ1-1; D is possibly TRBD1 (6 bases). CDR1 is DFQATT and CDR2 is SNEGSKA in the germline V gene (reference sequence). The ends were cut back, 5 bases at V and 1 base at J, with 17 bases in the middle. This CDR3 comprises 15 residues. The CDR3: CSAPGGGQPNTEAFF. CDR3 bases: TGCAGTGCTCCGGGAGGCGGACAGCCGAACACTGAAGCTTTCTTT.

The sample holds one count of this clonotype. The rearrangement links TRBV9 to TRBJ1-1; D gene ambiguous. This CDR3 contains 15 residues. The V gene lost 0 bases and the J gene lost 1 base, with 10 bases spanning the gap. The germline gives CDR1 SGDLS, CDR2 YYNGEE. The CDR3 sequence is CASSVGGEGNTEAFF. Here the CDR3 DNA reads TGTGCCAGCAGCGTAGGCGGGGAGGGGAACACTGAAGCTTTCTTT. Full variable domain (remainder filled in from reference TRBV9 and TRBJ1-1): DSGVTQTPKHLITATGQRVTLRCSPRSGDLSVYWYQQSLDQGLQFLIQYYNGEERAKGNILERFSAQQFPDLHSELNLSSLELGDSALYFCASSVGGEGNTEAFFGQGTRLTVV.

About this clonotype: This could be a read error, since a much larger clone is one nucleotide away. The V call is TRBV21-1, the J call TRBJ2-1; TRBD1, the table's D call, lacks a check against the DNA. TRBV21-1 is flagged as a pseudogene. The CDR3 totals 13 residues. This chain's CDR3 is CASSKVRTGEQFF. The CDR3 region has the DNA TGTGCCAGCAGCAAAGTAAGAACAGGTGAGCAGTTCTTC.

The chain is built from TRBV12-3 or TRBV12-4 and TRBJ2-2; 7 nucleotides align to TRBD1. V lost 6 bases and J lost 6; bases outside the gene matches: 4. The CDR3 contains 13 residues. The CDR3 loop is CASRSDRAGELFF. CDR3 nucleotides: TGTGCCAGCAGGTCCGACAGGGCCGGGGAGCTGTTTTTT.

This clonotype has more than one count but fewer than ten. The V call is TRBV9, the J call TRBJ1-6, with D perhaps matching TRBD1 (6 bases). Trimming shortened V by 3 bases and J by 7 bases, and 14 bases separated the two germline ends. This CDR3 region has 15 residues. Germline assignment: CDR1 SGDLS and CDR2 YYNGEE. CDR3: CASSAIGQKNSPLHF. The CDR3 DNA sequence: TGTGCCAGCAGCGCAATAGGACAGAAGAATTCACCCCTCCACTTT.

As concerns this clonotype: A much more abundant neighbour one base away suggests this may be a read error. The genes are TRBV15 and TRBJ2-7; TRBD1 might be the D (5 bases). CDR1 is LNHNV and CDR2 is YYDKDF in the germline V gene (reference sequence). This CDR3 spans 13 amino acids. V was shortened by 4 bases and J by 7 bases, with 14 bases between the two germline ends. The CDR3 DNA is TGTGCCACCAGCATAACAGGAGCCAATGAGCAGTACTTC. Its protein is CATSITGANEQYF.

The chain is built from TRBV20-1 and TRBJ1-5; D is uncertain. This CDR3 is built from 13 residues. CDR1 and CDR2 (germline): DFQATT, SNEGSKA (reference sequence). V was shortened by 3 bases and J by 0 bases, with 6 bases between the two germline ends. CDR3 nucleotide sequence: TGCAGTGCTAGGGGATTTAGCAATCAGCCCCAGCATTTT. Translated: CSARGFSNQPQHF.

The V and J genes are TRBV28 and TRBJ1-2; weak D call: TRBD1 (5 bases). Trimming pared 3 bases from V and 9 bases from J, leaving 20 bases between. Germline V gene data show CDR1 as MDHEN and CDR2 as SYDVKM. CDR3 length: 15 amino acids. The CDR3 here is CASSFAGGDEMSYTF. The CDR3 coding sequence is TGTGCCAGCAGTTTTGCGGGGGGAGATGAGATGAGCTACACCTTC.

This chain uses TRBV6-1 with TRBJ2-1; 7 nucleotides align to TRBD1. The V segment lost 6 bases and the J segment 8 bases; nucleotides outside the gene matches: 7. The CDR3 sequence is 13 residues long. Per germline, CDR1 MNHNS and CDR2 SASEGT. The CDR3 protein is CASSRQGMDEQFF. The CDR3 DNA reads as TGTGCCAGCAGCCGACAGGGTATGGATGAGCAGTTCTTC.

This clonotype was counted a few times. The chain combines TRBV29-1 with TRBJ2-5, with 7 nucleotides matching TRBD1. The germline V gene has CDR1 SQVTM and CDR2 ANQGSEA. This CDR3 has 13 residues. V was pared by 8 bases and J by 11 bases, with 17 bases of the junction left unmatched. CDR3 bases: TGCAGCTCAGGAAGGGGACAGCCCAATGAGCAGTACTTC. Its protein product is CSSGRGQPNEQYF.

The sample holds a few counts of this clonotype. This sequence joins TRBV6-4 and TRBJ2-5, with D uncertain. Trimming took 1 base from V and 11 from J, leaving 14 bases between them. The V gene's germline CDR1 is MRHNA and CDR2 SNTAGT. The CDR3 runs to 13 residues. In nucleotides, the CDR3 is TGTGCCAGCAGTGACTTTGCGTACAATGAGCAGTACTTC. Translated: CASSDFAYNEQYF.

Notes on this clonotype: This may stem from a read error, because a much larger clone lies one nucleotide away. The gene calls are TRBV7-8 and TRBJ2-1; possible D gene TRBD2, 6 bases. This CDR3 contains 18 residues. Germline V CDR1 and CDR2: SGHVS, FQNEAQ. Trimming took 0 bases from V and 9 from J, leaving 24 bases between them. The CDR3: CASSLARAGRERVIEQFF. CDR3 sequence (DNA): TGTGCCAGCAGCTTAGCGAGGGCGGGACGAGAAAGGGTTATTGAGCAGTTCTTC.

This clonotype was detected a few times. CDR3 region: CSARDLIGGADTQYF. As DNA, the CDR3 is TGCAGTGCTAGAGATCTAATCGGGGGTGCGGATACGCAGTATTTT. The V gene is TRBV20-1, the J gene TRBJ2-3; the D gene is possibly TRBD2 (6 bases). V lost 0 bases and J lost 6, with 16 bases in between. This CDR3 region has 15 residues. Germline CDR1 is DFQATT and CDR2 is SNEGSKA (reference sequence).

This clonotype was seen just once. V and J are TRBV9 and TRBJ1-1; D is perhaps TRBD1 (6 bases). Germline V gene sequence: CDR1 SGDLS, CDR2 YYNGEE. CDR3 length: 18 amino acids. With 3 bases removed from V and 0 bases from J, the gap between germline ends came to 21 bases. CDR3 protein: CASSGGRQGTSMNTEAFF. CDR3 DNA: TGTGCCAGCAGCGGGGGGCGGCAGGGAACCTCTATGAACACTGAAGCTTTCTTT.

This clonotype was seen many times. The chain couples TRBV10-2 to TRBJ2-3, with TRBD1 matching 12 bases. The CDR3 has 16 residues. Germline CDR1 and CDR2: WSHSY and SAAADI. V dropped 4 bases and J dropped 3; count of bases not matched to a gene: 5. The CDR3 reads CASSAGTGGVTDTQYF. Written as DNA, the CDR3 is TGCGCCAGCAGTGCCGGGACAGGGGGCGTTACAGATACGCAGTATTTT.

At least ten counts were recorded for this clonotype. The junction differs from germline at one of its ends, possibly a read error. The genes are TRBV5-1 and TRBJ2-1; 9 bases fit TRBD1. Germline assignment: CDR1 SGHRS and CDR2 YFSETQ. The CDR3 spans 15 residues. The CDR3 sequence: CASSLGGQGYNEQFF. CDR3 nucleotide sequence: TGTGCCAGCAGCTTGGGGGGACAGGGCTACAATGAGCAGTTCTTC.

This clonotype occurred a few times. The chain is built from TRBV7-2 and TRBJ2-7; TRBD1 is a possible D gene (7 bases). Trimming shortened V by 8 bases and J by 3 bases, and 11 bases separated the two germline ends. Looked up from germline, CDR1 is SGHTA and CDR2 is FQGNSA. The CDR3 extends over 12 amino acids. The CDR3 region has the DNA TGTGCCAGCCGGAGGGGGCTCTACGAGCAGTACTTC. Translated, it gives CASRRGLYEQYF.

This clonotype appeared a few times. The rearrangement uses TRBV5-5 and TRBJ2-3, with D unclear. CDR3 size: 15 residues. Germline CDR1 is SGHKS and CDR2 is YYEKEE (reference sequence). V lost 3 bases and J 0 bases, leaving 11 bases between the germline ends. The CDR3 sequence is CASSSEKPSTDTQYF. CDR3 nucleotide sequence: TGTGCCAGCAGCTCTGAGAAACCTAGCACAGATACGCAGTATTTT.

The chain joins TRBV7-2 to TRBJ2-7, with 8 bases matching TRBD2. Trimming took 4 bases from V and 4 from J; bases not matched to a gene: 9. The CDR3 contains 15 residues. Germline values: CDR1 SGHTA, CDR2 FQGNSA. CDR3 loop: CASSSGRGGVYEQYF. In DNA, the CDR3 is TGTGCCAGCAGCTCGGGACGGGGGGGAGTATACGAGCAGTACTTC. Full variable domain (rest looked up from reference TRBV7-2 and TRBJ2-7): GAGVSQSPSNKVTEKGKDVELRCDPISGHTALYWYRQSLGQGLEFLIYFQGNSAPDKSGLPSDRFSAERTGGSVSTLTIQRTQQEDSAVYLCASSSGRGGVYEQYFGPGTRLTVT.

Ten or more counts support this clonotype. The CDR3 spells CASSYSRNYGYTF. CDR3 coding DNA: TGTGCCAGCAGCTATAGCCGTAACTATGGCTACACCTTC. The V and J genes are TRBV7-9 and TRBJ1-2; D is unresolved. V was trimmed by 4 bases and J by 1 base, leaving 7 bases between them. The CDR3 is 13 amino acids. Germline V gives CDR1 SEHNR, CDR2 FQNEAQ (reference sequence).

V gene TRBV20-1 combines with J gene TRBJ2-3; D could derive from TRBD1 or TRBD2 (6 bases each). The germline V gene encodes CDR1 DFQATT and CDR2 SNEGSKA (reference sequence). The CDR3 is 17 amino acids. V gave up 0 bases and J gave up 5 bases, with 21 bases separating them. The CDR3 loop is CSARDVRGRDARDTQYF. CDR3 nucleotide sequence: TGCAGTGCTAGAGATGTACGGGGGCGAGATGCTAGAGATACGCAGTATTTT.

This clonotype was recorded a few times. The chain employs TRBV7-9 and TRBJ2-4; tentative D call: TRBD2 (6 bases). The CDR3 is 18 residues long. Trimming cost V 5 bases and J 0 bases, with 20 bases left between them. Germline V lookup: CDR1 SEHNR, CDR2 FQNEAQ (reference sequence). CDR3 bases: TGTGCCAGCAGCGTCCCCCCTAGCGTGACTGTAGCCAAAAACATTCAGTACTTC. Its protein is CASSVPPSVTVAKNIQYF.

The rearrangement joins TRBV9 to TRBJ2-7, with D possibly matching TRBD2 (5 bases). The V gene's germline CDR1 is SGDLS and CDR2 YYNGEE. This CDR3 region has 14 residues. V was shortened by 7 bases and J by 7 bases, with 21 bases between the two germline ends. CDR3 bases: TGTGCCAGCGATCAAAGCCCGTCCGGGGATGAGCAGTACTTC. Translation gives CASDQSPSGDEQYF.